This is a list of T cell receptor beta chains from one sample in a study of Ad26.COV2.S vaccination and SARS-CoV-2 variants. Sequenced by immunoSEQ multiplex PCR; TCRdb stores in-frame clones only, minus some. The data hold about 320,000 clones, with 86% observed a single time. This sample comprised peripheral blood, obtained in a trial of Ad26.COV2.S vaccine versus placebo. Receptors were obtained from a person between 18 and 65 years old who received the Ad26.COV2.S COVID-19 vaccine or a placebo. Both conserved end residues are trimmed from each CDR3. A clone size is listed for some rows: how often the clone was seen (once, few, many), or a class if it is expanded.

V gene	clone size	J gene	CDR3 protein
TRBV6-5	NA	TRBJ1-1	ASIRTSNTEAF
TRBV5-1	NA	TRBJ1-3	ASSPSRDGNTIY
TRBV18	once	TRBJ2-2	ASTSYTGELF
TRBV7-2	once	TRBJ1-2	ASSFAGTRGYT
TRBV11-2	NA	TRBJ1-1	ASSLEQINTEAF
TRBV5-6	NA	TRBJ2-1	ASSLVGRTYNEQF
TRBV5-1	NA	TRBJ2-7	ASSLGRGQYDEQY
TRBV15	NA	TRBJ2-1	ATSRDGGGSYNEQF
TRBV7-2	once	TRBJ2-1	ASSLASGGAYEQF
TRBV30	few	TRBJ2-7	AWTHTGTILYEQY
TRBV11-3	NA	TRBJ2-7	ASSLAPPGLFSYEQY
TRBV12-1	NA	TRBJ1-3	ASSSEGQGNSGNTIY
TRBV7-2	NA	TRBJ2-1	ASSADRASYNEQF
TRBV27	once	TRBJ1-5	ASSLSTGGNQPQH
TRBV6-5	NA	TRBJ2-1	ASSSLGTTYNEQF
TRBV4-1	NA	TRBJ1-2	ASSQDPGTGFGYT
TRBV20-1	NA	TRBJ1-2	SASMGKYGYT
TRBV5-1	few	TRBJ2-5	ASSLRLAGVETQY
TRBV7-8	NA	TRBJ2-5	ASSSRQTQETQY
TRBV20-1	NA	TRBJ1-5	SASEQGNQPQH
TRBV27	NA	TRBJ2-1	ASSKVLFNSYNEQF
TRBV11-1	NA	TRBJ2-7	ASSRRSRPQAHEQY
TRBV9	NA	TRBJ2-4	ASSVDSGAVNDIQY
TRBV25-1	once	TRBJ2-1	ASSEYREGRNEQF
TRBV18	NA	TRBJ1-4	ASSTRPMGEINEKLF
TRBV19	NA	TRBJ2-7	ASSAGTASYEQY
TRBV30	NA	TRBJ1-3	AWRGDGYSGNTIY
TRBV5-4	NA	TRBJ2-5	ASRPGQIPQETQY
TRBV18	NA	TRBJ1-1	ASSPQGAGNTEAF
TRBV7-2	NA	TRBJ1-1	ASSFTLNTEAF
TRBV7-9	once	TRBJ2-2	ASSAAGTTNTGELF
TRBV6-5	NA	TRBJ2-1	ASREIQSSYNEQF
TRBV6-5	NA	TRBJ1-5	ASSSEGQINQPQH
TRBV19	NA	TRBJ2-7	ASREGGGRTYEQY
TRBV3-1/TRBV3-2	once	TRBJ2-7	ASSPGLAHQY
TRBV5-4	NA	TRBJ1-6	ASSGRDSPLH
TRBV5-8	NA	TRBJ1-2	ASSIGQGITYGYT
TRBV5-1	once	TRBJ2-5	ASSLMGETQY
TRBV4-1	few	TRBJ2-5	ASSPASGAVPYRLWETQY
TRBV15	NA	TRBJ1-2	ATSRELVGGYT
TRBV15	NA	TRBJ2-3	ATSRPTDTQY
TRBV9	NA	TRBJ2-1	ASSRGNEQF
TRBV7-2	NA	TRBJ1-1	ASSLQGRSEAF
TRBV7-9	few	TRBJ1-5	ASSRDRVGNQPQH
TRBV24-1	NA	TRBJ1-2	ATSDFPSFFYT
TRBV5-1	NA	TRBJ2-7	ASSPGLGQLFEQY
TRBV6-5	NA	TRBJ2-7	ASRERDLNSYEQY
TRBV15	once	TRBJ2-5	ATNDPRDRGRETQY
TRBV19	NA	TRBJ2-1	ASSYQVYSYNEQF
TRBV4-1	NA	TRBJ2-2	ASSQDRTGVTTGELF
TRBV6-5	NA	TRBJ1-5	ASTRQGNQPQH